This T cell receptor beta chain was sequenced for a study of neurological immune-mediated disorders. CDR1 is MGHRA, CDR2 YSYEKL, per germline. The CDR3 length is 13 residues. One entry per CDR3 protein, called by TCRdb with MiXCR from the 5' RACE reads. The sample records roughly 46,000 distinct CDR3 sequences, about 2% being singletons. In the case of this clonotype: The germline gene is not matched at one end of the junction; a read error may be the cause.

The chain carries TRBV4-1 and TRBJ1-6, with 9 bases that match TRBD1. This TCR was sampled from a woman in her thirties or forties with multiple sclerosis. The sample taken for sequencing was PBMCs. The CDR3 DNA sequence: TGCGCCAGCAGCTTGGACAGGGGCTCAACCCTCAACTTT. Protein product: CASSLDRGSTLNF.